This TCR beta chain came from a study of blood T cell repertoires in COVID-19. Study information: The samples span acute and convalescent COVID-19 from the United States, Italy and Spain. T cells, B-cell-depleted T cells, or PBMCs provided the cDNA or gDNA that served as material.

Germline V gives CDR1 SGHRS, CDR2 YFSETQ. The ends were cut back, 4 bases at V and 5 bases at J, with 16 bases in the middle. The CDR3 is made up of 14 amino acids. As originally analysed: The assay estimated nucleated cells by amplifying reference gene primers. Assay used: immunoSEQ multiplex PCR; TCRdb lists only in-frame clones, some missing. That table is the source of V, J and clone size, and D and trimming were worked out from the DNA. The data show around 190,000 clones, around 83% seen once. The rearrangement joins TRBV5-1 to TRBJ2-7; weak D call: TRBD2 (6 bases). This sequence originates from a human donor in a cohort sampled during active COVID-19. Source material: peripheral blood. CDR3 residues: CASSMGGSNHEQYF. The CDR3, as DNA: TGCGCCAGCAGCATGGGAGGATCGAACCACGAGCAGTACTTC.